Listed below are T cell receptor beta chains from one sample, sequenced in a study of cytomegalovirus exposure and HLA in healthy donors. TCRdb keeps only in-frame clones here, not all; method: immunoSEQ multiplex PCR. In the table there are approximately 110,000 clones, approximately 80% of which are singletons. Sequencing input: PBMCs. These receptors all come from a male donor in good health and CMV-seronegative. The CDR3 runs from the conserved cysteine through the conserved F or W. The D gene is left open where the match is weak. A row's size may be missing; if present it is once, few, many or a size class.

abundance	j_gene	d_gene	v_gene	CDR3aa	CDR3nt
.	TRBJ1-2	TRBD1	TRBV9	CASSVATGTYGYTF	TGTGCCAGCAGCGTAGCGACAGGGACCTATGGCTACACCTTC
.	TRBJ2-3	.	TRBV30	CAWSPGLDTQYF	TGTGCCTGGAGCCCAGGGTTAGATACGCAGTATTTT
.	TRBJ1-2	TRBD1	TRBV5-1	CASSHPGQDSSGYTF	TGCGCCAGCAGCCACCCGGGACAGGACTCCTCTGGCTACACCTTC
.	TRBJ1-1	.	TRBV28	CATRENTEAFF	TGTGCCACTCGAGAGAACACTGAAGCTTTCTTT
.	TRBJ2-2	TRBD2	TRBV27	CASSFSGLAGGNTGELFF	TGTGCCAGCAGTTTTTCGGGACTAGCGGGAGGGAACACCGGGGAGCTGTTTTTT
few	TRBJ1-4	.	TRBV2	CASSVGREKLFF	TGTGCCAGCAGTGTAGGGAGGGAAAAACTGTTTTTT
few	TRBJ2-7	.	TRBV19	CASSETQGYEQYF	TGTGCCAGTAGTGAAACTCAGGGATACGAGCAGTACTTC
.	TRBJ2-1	TRBD1	TRBV7-6	CASSLQTGAYNEQFF	TGTGCCAGCAGCTTACAGACAGGGGCCTACAATGAGCAGTTCTTC
.	TRBJ2-7	.	TRBV19	CASSTTGREQYF	TGTGCCAGTAGCACTACAGGGCGAGAGCAGTACTTC
.	TRBJ2-3	TRBD2	TRBV13	CASSVLAGGTDTQYF	TGTGCCAGCAGCGTACTAGCGGGGGGGACAGATACGCAGTATTTT
.	TRBJ2-2	.	TRBV5-6	CASSLLSATGELFF	TGTGCCAGCAGCTTGTTAAGCGCGACCGGGGAGCTGTTTTTT
.	TRBJ1-1	TRBD1	TRBV18	CASSARGRSGTEAFF	TGTGCCAGCTCAGCCAGGGGGCGCAGCGGTACTGAAGCTTTCTTT
once	TRBJ1-2	.	TRBV12-1	CASSLGPFEDIYGYTF	TGTGCCAGCAGCTTGGGGCCTTTTGAGGACATCTATGGCTACACCTTC
.	TRBJ2-5	TRBD2	TRBV5-1	CASSRTSGKTQYF	TGCGCCAGCAGCAGGACTAGCGGGAAGACCCAGTACTTC
.	TRBJ1-3	TRBD1	TRBV2	CASSLGAGGTIYF	TGTGCCAGCAGTTTGGGAGCAGGGGGCACCATATATTTT
.	TRBJ1-1	.	TRBV9	CASSALSLNTEAFF	TGTGCCAGCAGCGCCCTATCCCTGAACACTGAAGCTTTCTTT
.	TRBJ1-1	.	TRBV29-1	CSVEVSGGTEAFF	TGCAGCGTTGAAGTTTCGGGTGGCACTGAAGCTTTCTTT
.	TRBJ2-5	TRBD2	TRBV14	CASAASGRRYQETQYF	TGTGCCAGTGCGGCTAGCGGGAGGAGGTACCAAGAGACCCAGTACTTC
.	TRBJ2-2	.	TRBV10-1	CASMGGNTGELFF	TGCGCCAGCATGGGAGGTAACACCGGGGAGCTGTTTTTT
few	TRBJ1-2	.	TRBV19	CASSLNAGTTNYGYTF	TGTGCCAGTAGTTTAAACGCAGGGACTACTAACTATGGCTACACCTTC
few	TRBJ2-7	TRBD1	TRBV14	CASSLGQGRTYEQYF	TGTGCCAGCAGCCTCGGACAGGGAAGGACCTACGAGCAGTACTTC
.	TRBJ2-6	.	TRBV29-1	CSVERDTDSGANVLTF	TGCAGCGTTGAGAGGGACACCGACTCTGGGGCCAACGTCCTGACTTTC
.	TRBJ2-7	TRBD2	TRBV13	CASSPGTSGLEQYF	TGTGCCAGCAGCCCGGGGACTAGCGGGCTCGAGCAGTACTTC
.	TRBJ2-5	.	TRBV15	CATSREGGTQYF	TGTGCCACCAGCAGAGAGGGGGGAACCCAGTACTTC
.	TRBJ2-3	TRBD2	TRBV25-1	CASSSGLAGVRDTQYF	TGTGCCAGCAGTTCCGGACTAGCGGGAGTCCGAGATACGCAGTATTTT
.	TRBJ2-1	TRBD2	TRBV4-3	CASSPLSGENNEQFF	TGCGCCAGCAGCCCTTTAAGCGGGGAAAACAATGAGCAGTTCTTC
.	TRBJ2-1	TRBD2	TRBV7-3	CASSPSGTMNEQFF	TGTGCCAGCAGCCCCTCCGGGACTATGAATGAGCAGTTCTTC
.	TRBJ1-2	.	TRBV6-6	CASTLQGVNYGYTF	TGTGCCAGCACTTTACAGGGTGTAAACTATGGCTACACCTTC
.	TRBJ1-1	.	TRBV19	CASSVGHLEAFF	TGTGCCAGTAGTGTCGGACACCTTGAAGCTTTCTTT
.	TRBJ2-7	.	TRBV11-1	CASSLAHGDEQYF	TGTGCCAGCAGCTTAGCGCACGGTGACGAGCAGTACTTC
.	TRBJ2-7	.	TRBV18	CASSFDGGSEQYF	TGTGCCAGCTCTTTCGACGGAGGGTCTGAGCAGTACTTC
.	TRBJ2-3	.	TRBV5-1	CASFAAHTDTQYF	TGCGCCAGCTTTGCGGCCCACACAGATACGCAGTATTTT
few	TRBJ1-1	.	TRBV5-4	CASSPRRYFF	TGTGCCAGCAGCCCACGTAGATATTTCTTT
.	TRBJ2-5	TRBD1	TRBV15	CATSTTLRDRELRETQYF	TGTGCCACCAGCACCACCCTTAGAGACAGGGAGCTTCGAGAGACCCAGTACTTC
.	TRBJ2-1	TRBD1	TRBV5-1	CASNRGDYNEQFF	TGCGCCAGCAACAGGGGAGACTACAATGAGCAGTTCTTC
.	TRBJ2-7	.	TRBV28	CASSFENTYEQYF	TGTGCCAGCAGTTTCGAGAATACCTACGAGCAGTACTTC
.	TRBJ2-1	TRBD2	TRBV5-1	CASSSGLAGGEGQFF	TGCGCCAGCAGCTCGGGACTAGCGGGCGGGGAGGGGCAGTTCTTC
.	TRBJ2-1	TRBD1	TRBV2	CASRQGQSSYNEQFF	TGTGCCAGCAGACAGGGACAGAGCTCCTACAATGAGCAGTTCTTC
.	TRBJ2-5	TRBD2	TRBV5-5	CASSWGLAGDGETQYF	TGTGCCAGCAGCTGGGGACTAGCGGGAGATGGCGAGACCCAGTACTTC
.	TRBJ2-5	TRBD2	TRBV9	CASSSSGSGGETQYF	TGTGCCAGCAGCTCTAGCGGTAGCGGGGGGGAGACCCAGTACTTC
.	TRBJ2-2	TRBD1	TRBV7-9	CSSSSDRANTGELFF	TGTTCCAGCAGCTCTGACAGGGCGAACACCGGGGAGCTGTTTTTT
.	TRBJ2-5	TRBD1	TRBV14	CASSLDRGLAEQYF	TGTGCCAGCAGCCTTGACAGGGGTCTGGCGGAGCAGTACTTC
.	TRBJ2-3	TRBD2	TRBV5-1	CASSSLAGGGGDTQYF	TGCGCCAGCAGCTCCCTAGCGGGAGGGGGAGGAGATACGCAGTATTTT
.	TRBJ2-3	TRBD2	TRBV9	CASSAGLGGTDTQYF	TGTGCCAGCAGCGCGGGACTAGGAGGCACAGATACGCAGTATTTT
.	TRBJ2-1	.	TRBV9	CASSVGDSSYNEQFF	TGTGCCAGCAGCGTAGGGGACTCCTCCTACAATGAGCAGTTCTTC
.	TRBJ2-5	TRBD1	TRBV7-9	CASSRGQAQETQYF	TGTGCCAGCAGCCGCGGACAGGCCCAAGAGACCCAGTACTTC